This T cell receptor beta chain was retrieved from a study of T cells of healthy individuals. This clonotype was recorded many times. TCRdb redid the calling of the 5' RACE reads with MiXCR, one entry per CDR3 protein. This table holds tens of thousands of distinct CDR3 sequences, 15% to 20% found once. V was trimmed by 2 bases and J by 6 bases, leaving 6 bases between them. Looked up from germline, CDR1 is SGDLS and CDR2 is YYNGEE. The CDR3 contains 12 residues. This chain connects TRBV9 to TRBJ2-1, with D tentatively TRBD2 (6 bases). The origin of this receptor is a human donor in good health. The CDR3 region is CASSVSGNEQFF. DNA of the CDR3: TGTGCCAGCAGCGTTAGCGGCAATGAGCAGTTCTTC.